Reported below is one T cell receptor (beta chain). Method: immunoSEQ multiplex PCR; TCRdb's copy keeps in-frame clones and lacks some. This table has around 250,000 clones, roughly 86% appearing once. The data derive from a study of blood T cell repertoires in COVID-19. The TCR sequence derives from a man aged 80 or over with acute or convalescent COVID-19. The specimen sequenced was peripheral blood.

CDR3 region: CASSHQGSNTEAFF. The CDR3 nucleotides are TGTGCCAGCAGTCACCAGGGTTCGAACACTGAAGCTTTCTTT. This chain uses TRBV6-6 with TRBJ1-1; D is possibly TRBD1 (5 bases). This CDR3 spans 14 amino acids. Germline V lookup: CDR1 MNHNY, CDR2 SVGAGI (reference sequence). V lost 5 bases to trimming and J lost 1 base, with 11 bases between them.